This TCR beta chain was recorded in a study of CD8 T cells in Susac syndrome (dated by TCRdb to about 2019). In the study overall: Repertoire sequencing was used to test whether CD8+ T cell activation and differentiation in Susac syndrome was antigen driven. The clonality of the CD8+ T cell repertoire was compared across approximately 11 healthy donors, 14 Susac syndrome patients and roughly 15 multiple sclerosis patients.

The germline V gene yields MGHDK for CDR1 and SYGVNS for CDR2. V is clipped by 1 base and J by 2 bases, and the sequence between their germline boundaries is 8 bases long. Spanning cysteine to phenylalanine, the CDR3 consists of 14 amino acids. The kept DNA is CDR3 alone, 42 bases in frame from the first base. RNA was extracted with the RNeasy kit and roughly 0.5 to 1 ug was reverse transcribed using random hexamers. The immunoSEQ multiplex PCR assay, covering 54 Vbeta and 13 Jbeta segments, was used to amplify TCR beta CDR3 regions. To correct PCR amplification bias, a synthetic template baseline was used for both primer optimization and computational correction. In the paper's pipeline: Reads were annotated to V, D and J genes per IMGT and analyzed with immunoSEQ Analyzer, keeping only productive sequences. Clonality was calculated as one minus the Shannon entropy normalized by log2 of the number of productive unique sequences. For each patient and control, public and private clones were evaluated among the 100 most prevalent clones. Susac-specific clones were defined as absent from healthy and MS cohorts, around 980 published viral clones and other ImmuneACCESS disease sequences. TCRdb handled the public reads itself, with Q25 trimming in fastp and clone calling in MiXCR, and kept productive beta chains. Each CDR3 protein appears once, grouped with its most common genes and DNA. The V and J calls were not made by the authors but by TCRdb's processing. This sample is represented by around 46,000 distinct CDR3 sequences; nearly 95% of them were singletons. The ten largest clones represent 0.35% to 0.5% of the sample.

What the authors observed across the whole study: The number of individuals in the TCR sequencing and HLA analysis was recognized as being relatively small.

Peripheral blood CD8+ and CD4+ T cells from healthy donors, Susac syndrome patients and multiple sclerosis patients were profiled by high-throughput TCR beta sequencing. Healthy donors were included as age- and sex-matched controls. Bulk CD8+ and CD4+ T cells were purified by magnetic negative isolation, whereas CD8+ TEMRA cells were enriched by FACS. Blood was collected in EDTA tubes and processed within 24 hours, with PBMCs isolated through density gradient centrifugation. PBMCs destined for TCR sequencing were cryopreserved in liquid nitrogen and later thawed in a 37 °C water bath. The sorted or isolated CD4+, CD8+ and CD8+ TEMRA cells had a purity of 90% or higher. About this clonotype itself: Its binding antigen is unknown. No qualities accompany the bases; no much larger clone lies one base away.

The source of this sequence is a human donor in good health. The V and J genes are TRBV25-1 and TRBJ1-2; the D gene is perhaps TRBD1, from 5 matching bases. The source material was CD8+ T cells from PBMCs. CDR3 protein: CASSEFSGNYGYTF. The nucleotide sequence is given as TGTGCCAGCAGTGAATTCTCAGGGAACTATGGCTACACCTTC.